A single sample is the source of the 11 T cell receptor beta chains below, sequenced in a study of cytomegalovirus exposure and HLA in healthy donors. Use of 60 Vbeta and 13 Jbeta primers characterized the PCR. Sequencing used immunoSEQ multiplex PCR; TCRdb keeps in-frame clones, though not all of them. The sample has about 100,000 clones, 85% seen once. The sample comprised PBMCs. The source of these receptors is a man aged 25-40 years in good health and CMV-seronegative.

J is TRBJ2-1 and V is TRBV11-2; D gene unclear. Germline V gene data show CDR1 as SGHAT and CDR2 as FQNNGV. This CDR3 has 16 residues. The ends were cut back, 5 bases at V and 0 bases at J, with 14 bases in the middle. The CDR3 sequence is CASSHRSGSSYNEQFF. CDR3 coding DNA: TGTGCCAGCAGCCATCGGTCGGGTTCCTCCTACAATGAGCAGTTCTTC.

CDR3 sequence reads: CASSPGGENYGYTF. The DNA of the CDR3 is TGTGCCAGCAGCCCGGGAGGGGAGAACTATGGCTACACCTTC. V is TRBV5-5 and J is TRBJ1-2, with D perhaps matching TRBD1 (5 bases). From germline, CDR1 is SGHKS and CDR2 YYEKEE (reference sequence). Trimming shortened V by 4 bases and J by 2 bases, and 12 bases separated the two germline ends. CDR3 length: 14 residues.

Turning to this clone: The junction departs from the called germline gene at one end, perhaps through a read error. The V and J genes are TRBV7-7 and TRBJ2-7; TRBD1 is a possible D gene (5 bases). The CDR3 sequence is 13 residues long. In germline, CDR1 is SSHAT, CDR2 FNYEAQ (reference sequence). CDR3 sequence (DNA): TGTGCTAGCAGCTTGACAGAGACCTACGAGCAGTACTTC. As protein: CASSLTETYEQYF.

Concerning this clone itself: Different DNA sequences within this sample yield the same CDR3. The chain combines TRBV9 with TRBJ2-7, with D uncertain. Trimming stripped 0 bases from V and 4 bases from J, with 8 bases between. This CDR3 comprises 13 residues. The germline CDR1 and CDR2 sequences are SGDLS and YYNGEE. CDR3 sequence: CASSVGGSYEQYF. For the CDR3, the DNA is TGTGCCAGCAGCGTAGGAGGATCATACGAGCAGTACTTC.

The chain has TRBV30 and TRBJ2-3, with 12 bases identical to TRBD2. CDR1 and CDR2 (germline): GTSNPN, SVGIG (reference sequence). J lost 4 bases, V lost 3 bases, and 8 bases had no gene match. The CDR3 totals 16 residues. CDR3 nucleotides: TGTGCCTGGAGACGCCGGACTAGCGGGGTCGCAGATACGCAGTATTTT. It is translated as CAWRRRTSGVADTQYF.

The chain couples TRBV5-1 to TRBJ2-3, with 14 bases fitting TRBD2. The J segment lost 5 bases and the V segment lost 4 bases, leaving 9 bases of the junction unmatched. Germline values: CDR1 SGHRS, CDR2 YFSETQ. The CDR3 loop spans 17 amino acids. CDR3 loop: CASSPRLAGGGGDTQYF. The CDR3 bases are TGCGCCAGCAGCCCCCGACTAGCGGGAGGGGGGGGAGATACGCAGTATTTT.

In nucleotides, the CDR3 is TGTGCCAGCAGCGTAGTTGAGGGTCCCTACTCTGGAAACACCATATATTTT. Translating gives CASSVVEGPYSGNTIYF. V is TRBV9 and J is TRBJ1-3, with D unclear. This CDR3 region has 17 residues. Trimming left V 0 bases short and J 0 bases short, with 13 bases between. Germline V CDR1 and CDR2: SGDLS, YYNGEE.

This clone occurred a few times. The chain combines TRBV6-5 with TRBJ2-7, with D perhaps TRBD2 (6 bases). Trimming removed 5 bases at V and 8 bases at J, with 22 bases between. The CDR3 consists of 15 residues. Per the germline V gene, CDR1 is MNHEY and CDR2 is SVGAGI. This chain's CDR3 is CASSARGDLNLKQYF. DNA for the CDR3: TGTGCCAGCAGTGCGCGCGGGGACTTGAATTTGAAGCAGTACTTC.

The genes are TRBV30 and TRBJ1-6; 12 positions agree with TRBD1. The CDR3 totals 19 residues. The J segment lost 8 bases and the V segment lost 3 bases, leaving 17 bases of the junction unmatched. Looked up from germline, CDR1 is GTSNPN and CDR2 is SVGIG (reference sequence). CDR3 region: CAWSYRDRGPEESDSPLHF. As DNA, the CDR3 is TGTGCCTGGAGCTACCGGGACAGGGGGCCCGAAGAATCAGATTCACCCCTCCACTTT.

This chain uses TRBV29-1 with TRBJ2-5; tentatively, D is TRBD1 (6 bases). The CDR3 has 12 residues. Germline assignment: CDR1 SQVTM and CDR2 ANQGSEA. The V end lost 5 bases, the J end lost 4 bases, and 11 bases lay between the germline ends. DNA for the CDR3: TGCAGCGTTTCCACAGGGACAGAGACCCAGTACTTC. It is translated as CSVSTGTETQYF.

The genes are TRBV2 and TRBJ2-5; maybe TRBD2 (7 bases). V lost 0 bases, J lost 9 bases, and 20 bases lay in between. From germline, CDR1 is SNHLY and CDR2 FYNNEI. CDR3 size: 16 residues. The CDR3 protein is CASSEARGGTGPPQYF. CDR3 in DNA: TGTGCCAGCAGTGAAGCTAGGGGGGGTACAGGACCTCCCCAGTACTTC.